These 12 T cell receptor beta chains were all obtained from the same sample, sequenced in a study of patients and donors after allogeneic stem cell transplantation (dated by TCRdb to about 2020). Library construction relied on RT-PCR. Data came from a NextSeq 550. TCRdb reprocessed the public reads (quality trimming at Q25 with fastp, clone calling with MiXCR) and kept in-frame beta chains. Rows merge per CDR3 protein into single entries with the most common DNA and genes. For this sample the table gives approximately 210,000 distinct CDR3 sequences, of which around two fifths were detected only once. Together, the top ten hold approximately 30% of the sample. Sequenced sample: blood, either unsorted or a sorted T cell fraction (not recorded which). These receptors were collected from a human donor who was either an allogeneic HSCT recipient or a stem cell or donor lymphocyte infusion donor (not recorded which). It is not recorded whose cells these are; they may come from a transplant donor.

This clonotype was seen a few times. V usage is TRBV12-3 or TRBV12-4 and J usage is TRBJ2-1; 7 bases map to TRBD1. The V gene end was trimmed by 4 bases and the J gene end by 0 bases; junction bases not matched to a gene: 15. This CDR3 contains 19 residues. The CDR3 loop reads CASSSPLFTDRSSYNEQFF. The CDR3 region has the DNA TGTGCCAGCAGTTCTCCGCTGTTTACGGACAGGAGCTCCTACAATGAGCAGTTCTTC.

The chain is built from TRBV29-1 and TRBJ1-1; possible D gene TRBD1, 5 bases. The ends were cut back, 8 bases at V and 6 bases at J, with 13 bases in the middle. Germline loops: CDR1 SQVTM, CDR2 ANQGSEA. This CDR3 is built from 11 residues. CDR3 amino acids: CSHQAGPEAFF. CDR3 DNA: TGCAGCCATCAAGCGGGGCCTGAAGCTTTCTTT.

The V and J genes are TRBV5-6 and TRBJ2-4; 11 bases match TRBD1. Germline loops: CDR1 SGHDT, CDR2 YYEEEE. There are 18 residues in the CDR3. With V trimmed by 0 bases and J by 2 bases, 7 bases remained unmatched. In DNA form, the CDR3 reads TGTGCCAGCAGCTTGGGTCCGGGACAGGGGGTTACCAAAAACATTCAGTACTTC. The encoded protein is CASSLGPGQGVTKNIQYF.

The rearrangement joins TRBV7-2 to TRBJ1-5; 8 bases are shared with TRBD1. CDR1 SGHTA and CDR2 FQGNSA come from the germline V gene. V dropped 5 bases and J dropped 5; count of bases not matched to a gene: 8. The CDR3 length is 15 residues. CDR3 loop: CASSRTGQADQPQHF. The CDR3 DNA follows: TGTGCCAGCAGCCGAACGGGACAGGCAGATCAGCCCCAGCATTTT.

In its sample, this clonotype was seen a few times. The V and J genes are TRBV29-1 and TRBJ1-2, with a possible D match to TRBD1 (6 bases). Trimming removed 5 bases at V and 7 bases at J, with 14 bases between. Looked up from germline, CDR1 is SQVTM and CDR2 is ANQGSEA. This CDR3 has 12 residues. The CDR3 loop is CSVNRELGGYTF. The CDR3 nucleotides read TGCAGCGTTAACAGGGAATTAGGTGGCTACACCTTC. Full variable domain (missing parts from reference TRBV29-1 and TRBJ1-2): SAVISQKPSRDICQRGTSLTIQCQVDSQVTMMFWYRQQPGQSLTLIATANQGSEATYESGFVIDKFPISRPNLTFSTLTVSNMSPEDSSIYLCSVNRELGGYTFGSGTRLTVV.

The chain couples TRBV3-1 to TRBJ2-5; 9 bases map to TRBD1. The germline gives CDR1 LGHDT, CDR2 YNNKEL (reference sequence). The CDR3 length is 15 residues. V lost 2 bases to trimming and J lost 1 base; unmatched junction nucleotides: 2. The CDR3 coding sequence is TGTGCCAGCAGCCAACCGGGACAGGGCCAAGAGACCCAGTACTTC. Residues: CASSQPGQGQETQYF.

The chain joins TRBV4-3 to TRBJ2-2; no reliable D call. Trimming stripped 1 base from V and 0 bases from J, with 12 bases between. Germline values: CDR1 LGHNA, CDR2 YSLEER. The CDR3 runs to 17 residues. The CDR3 coding sequence is TGCGCCAGCAGCCAAGTGCGGCCAGGCGCGAACACCGGGGAGCTGTTTTTT. This codes for CASSQVRPGANTGELFF.

This clonotype showed up just a few times. The chain combines TRBV12-3 or TRBV12-4 with TRBJ1-1; D is perhaps TRBD1 (6 bases). V gave up 5 bases and J gave up 3 bases, with 16 bases separating them. The CDR3 is 15 residues long. The CDR3 DNA is TGTGCCAGCAGTCTCACACAGGGTCTGGACACTGAAGCTTTCTTT. This translates into CASSLTQGLDTEAFF.

The rearrangement links TRBV7-9 to TRBJ2-3; tentative D call: TRBD2 (6 bases). The germline V gene encodes CDR1 SEHNR and CDR2 FQNEAQ (reference sequence). The CDR3 is 15 residues long. V lost 5 bases to trimming and J lost 4 bases, with 16 bases between them. CDR3 sequence: CASSHYGGSADTQYF. The CDR3 DNA is TGTGCCAGCAGCCATTATGGGGGGAGCGCAGATACGCAGTATTTT.

The genes are TRBV4-3 and TRBJ2-2; 9 bases line up with TRBD2. There are 18 residues in the CDR3. The germline CDR1 and CDR2 sequences are LGHNA and YSLEER. The V gene end was trimmed by 2 bases and the J gene end by 5 bases; junction bases not matched to a gene: 12. The CDR3 nucleotides read TGCGCCAGCAGCCAAATGCCGAGCGGGAGCGGGAGGACCGGGGAGCTGTTTTTT. It specifies CASSQMPSGSGRTGELFF.

The J gene is TRBJ1-1, the V gene TRBV29-1; 9 nucleotides match TRBD1. Looked up from germline, CDR1 is SQVTM and CDR2 is ANQGSEA. This CDR3 region has 15 residues. V lost 7 bases to trimming and J lost 6 bases; unmatched junction nucleotides: 15. The CDR3 nucleotides read TGCAGCGCTGTCCTCCGGGACAGGGTTACCGCTGAAGCTTTCTTT. Protein: CSAVLRDRVTAEAFF.

This clonotype appeared a few times. This chain links TRBV7-3 with TRBJ1-1; D is unclear. Germline V gene data show CDR1 as SGHTA and CDR2 as FQGTGA. Deletions cut 8 bases from V and 0 bases from J, with 10 bases between. This CDR3 is built from 13 residues. The CDR3 is CASSRSMNTEAFF. In DNA form, the CDR3 reads TGTGCCAGCTCCCGGTCCATGAACACTGAAGCTTTCTTT.